This section outlines one TCR beta chain sequence together with its context. What it recognizes is unknown. The data belong to a study of CD8+ T cells in alopecia areata. General observations from the study: Scalp sequencing also captures normal skin's resident alphabeta T cells. Elevated clonality characterized lesional scalp relative to normal scalp, particularly in alopecia totalis/universalis.

A FACSAria was used to sort CD4+ and CD8+ T cells. These cells came from PBMCs. Sequencing relied on a cDNA template that was reverse transcribed from extracted RNA. Data came from immunoSEQ multiplex PCR; TCRdb stores just in-frame clones and leaves some out. This sample has 95,000 to 110,000 clones; 55% occur once, and the top ten carry 8% to 10%. The sequenced sample was CD4+ T cells sorted from blood. This clonotype originated in a human donor in good health.

CDR3 residues: CASSYPVDRGRGYTF. CDR3 coding DNA: TGTGCCAGCAGCTACCCCGTCGACAGGGGGCGCGGCTACACCTTC. The rearrangement joins TRBV7-2 to TRBJ1-2, with 10 bases fitting TRBD1. CDR1 and CDR2 (germline): SGHTA, FQGNSA. V lost 4 bases to trimming and J lost 8 bases; unmatched junction nucleotides: 10. The CDR3 sequence is 15 residues long.